One and the same sample provided the 18 T cell receptor beta chains below, sequenced in a study of technical replicates of blood from a handful of donors. Clones were read by immunoSEQ multiplex PCR, and TCRdb kept only the in-frame ones, dropping some. The table lists 65,000 to 85,000 clones, approximately 93% of them singletons, with around 0.4% in the top ten. The specimen sequenced was T cells isolated from PBMCs. These receptor sequences come from a human donor in good health.

The chain is built from TRBV6-1 and TRBJ1-1; the D gene is possibly TRBD1 (5 bases). This CDR3 spans 16 amino acids. The germline CDR1 and CDR2 sequences are MNHNS and SASEGT. V was shortened by 2 bases and J by 6 bases, with 19 bases between the two germline ends. The CDR3 spells CASSEMGSREIAEAFF. CDR3 DNA sequence: TGTGCCAGCAGTGAAATGGGATCCAGGGAAATCGCTGAAGCTTTCTTT.

This clone was detected once. The genes are TRBV30 and TRBJ2-5; D unclear. The V gene's germline CDR1 is GTSNPN and CDR2 SVGIG (reference sequence). V was clipped by 0 bases and J by 1 base, with 9 bases between them. The CDR3 contains 14 residues. The CDR3 DNA sequence: TGTGCCTGGAGTGTACGGAGAGTCCAAGAGACCCAGTACTTC. Its translation: CAWSVRRVQETQYF.

The V call is TRBV5-8, the J call TRBJ2-7; D perhaps matches TRBD2 (5 bases). The CDR3 loop spans 14 amino acids. V lost 6 bases and J 2 bases, leaving 15 bases between the germline ends. In germline, CDR1 is SGHTS, CDR2 YDEGEE. The CDR3 DNA reads as TGTGCCAGCACCATCGGGGTAATGGCCTACGAGCAGTACTTC. The encoded protein is CASTIGVMAYEQYF.

V usage is TRBV2 and J usage is TRBJ1-1; no definite D call. Trimming pared 7 bases from V and 0 bases from J, leaving 15 bases between. The CDR3 has 15 residues. Germline CDR1 SNHLY, CDR2 FYNNEI. CDR3 sequence reads: CASTERVSMNTEAFF. CDR3 sequence (DNA): TGTGCCAGCACCGAAAGAGTGTCCATGAACACTGAAGCTTTCTTT.

The V call is TRBV5-1, the J call TRBJ2-2; 7 nucleotides line up with TRBD2. The CDR3 consists of 18 residues. CDR1 and CDR2 (germline): SGHRS, YFSETQ. V lost 0 bases, J lost 4 bases, and 12 bases stayed unmatched. The CDR3 sequence is CASSLEEWRELSTGELFF. In nucleotides, the CDR3 is TGCGCCAGCAGCTTGGAGGAGTGGCGGGAGTTAAGCACCGGGGAGCTGTTTTTT.

This chain links TRBV19 with TRBJ2-1; TRBD2 agrees at 10 bases. V dropped 3 bases and J dropped 2; count of bases not matched to a gene: 4. Germline CDR1 LNHDA, CDR2 SQIVND (reference sequence). This CDR3 is 16 amino acids long. CDR3 protein: CASSIPGLATYNEQFF. Written as DNA, the CDR3 is TGTGCCAGTAGTATTCCGGGACTAGCGACCTACAATGAGCAGTTCTTC.

V usage is TRBV11-2 and J usage is TRBJ2-7; 13 nucleotides align to TRBD2. Germline V lookup: CDR1 SGHAT, CDR2 FQNNGV. The J segment lost 3 bases and the V segment lost 5 bases, leaving 7 bases of the junction unmatched. The CDR3 is 16 amino acids. The CDR3 nucleotides read TGTGCCAGCAGCCTGGGACTAGCGGGACCTTACTACGAGCAGTACTTC. This translates into CASSLGLAGPYYEQYF.

The gene calls are TRBV25-1 and TRBJ2-1, with D hard to call. The length of the CDR3 is 15 residues. V was trimmed by 1 base and J by 8 bases, leaving 15 bases between them. Germline V gene sequence: CDR1 MGHDK, CDR2 SYGVNS. The CDR3 is CASSELNGRHDEQFF. For the CDR3, the DNA is TGTGCCAGCAGTGAATTAAACGGCCGACACGATGAGCAGTTCTTC.

On this clone: In the same sample, other DNA sequences code for this CDR3. The genes are TRBV5-4 and TRBJ2-7; D may be TRBD2 (5 bases). Trimming left V 2 bases short and J 4 bases short, with 7 bases between. Germline CDR1 reads SGHNT; CDR2 reads YYREEE (reference sequence). The CDR3 has 12 amino acids. The CDR3: CASSLLGYEQYF. The DNA for the CDR3 is TGTGCCAGCAGCTTACTAGGATACGAGCAGTACTTC. Complete variable domain (other parts from reference TRBV5-4 and TRBJ2-7): ETGVTQSPTHLIKTRGQQVTLRCSSQSGHNTVSWYQQALGQGPQFIFQYYREEENGRGNFPPRFSGLQFPNYSSELNVNALELDDSALYLCASSLLGYEQYFGPGTRLTVT.

The chain employs TRBV27 and TRBJ1-5; 10 bases are a match to TRBD1. This CDR3 has 17 amino acids. Germline loops: CDR1 MNHEY, CDR2 SMNVEV (reference sequence). With V trimmed by 4 bases and J by 5 bases, 11 bases remained unmatched. The DNA for the CDR3 is TGTGCCAGCAGTTGGAGAAGGGACAGGGGAAAGTATCAGCCCCAGCATTTT. It codes for CASSWRRDRGKYQPQHF.

The CDR3 loop reads CASSVATSGTEQYF. The CDR3 bases are TGTGCCAGCAGCGTAGCTACTAGCGGGACCGAGCAGTACTTC. The chain joins TRBV9 to TRBJ2-7; TRBD2 agrees at 10 bases. This CDR3 comprises 14 residues. Germline V lookup: CDR1 SGDLS, CDR2 YYNGEE. With 0 bases clipped from V and 6 bases from J, the junction kept 3 bases outside the gene matches.

The V call is TRBV2, the J call TRBJ2-7; 9 nucleotides agree with TRBD1. Germline V gene data show CDR1 as SNHLY and CDR2 as FYNNEI. With 8 bases clipped from V and 3 bases from J, the junction kept 20 bases outside the gene matches. The CDR3 contains 18 residues. This chain's CDR3 is CASSGGDREGAYFYEQYF. The CDR3 bases are TGTGCCAGCTCCGGAGGGGACAGGGAGGGCGCCTATTTCTACGAGCAGTACTTC.

This chain joins TRBV5-1 and TRBJ2-3, with 10 bases matching TRBD2. There are 16 residues in the CDR3. In germline, CDR1 is SGHRS, CDR2 YFSETQ. V trimming: 5 bases; J trimming: 6 bases; junction bases outside the gene matches: 12. The CDR3 protein is CASRQGLAVRSDTQYF. CDR3 bases: TGCGCCAGCAGACAAGGACTAGCGGTTCGATCCGATACGCAGTATTTT.

The CDR3 loop is CASSFKGLADTFHYEQYF. In DNA, the CDR3 is TGTGCCAGCAGCTTTAAGGGACTAGCGGACACTTTCCACTACGAGCAGTACTTC. V usage is TRBV12-1 and J usage is TRBJ2-7; TRBD2, the table's D call, lacks a check against the DNA. TRBV12-1 has pseudogene status. This CDR3 region has 18 residues.

The chain links TRBV28 to TRBJ1-1; D perhaps matches TRBD1 (6 bases). Germline-derived CDR1 and CDR2 are MDHEN and SYDVKM. V shed 2 bases and J shed 4 bases, with 11 bases lying between them. The CDR3 sequence is 14 residues long. As DNA, the CDR3 is TGTGCCAGCAGTTTAAGTCAGGGGAGCACTGAAGCTTTCTTT. This codes for CASSLSQGSTEAFF. The variable domain in full, with the rest retrieved from reference TRBV28 and TRBJ1-1, is DVKVTQSSRYLVKRTGEKVFLECVQDMDHENMFWYRQDPGLGLRLIYFSYDVKMKEKGDIPEGYSVSREKKERFSLILESASTNQTSMYLCASSLSQGSTEAFFGQGTRLTVV.

As DNA, the CDR3 is TGCAGCGTTCACACGACAGGGGCGACTGAAGCTTTCTTT. Amino acid sequence: CSVHTTGATEAFF. The chain joins TRBV29-1 to TRBJ1-1, with TRBD1 identical over 8 bases. This CDR3 spans 13 amino acids. V lost 5 bases and J lost 5; bases outside the gene matches: 7. Germline-derived CDR1 and CDR2 are SQVTM and ANQGSEA.

This rearrangement joins TRBV5-1 to TRBJ1-2; TRBD1 might be the D (6 bases). The CDR3 loop spans 15 amino acids. The ends were cut back, 3 bases at V and 5 bases at J, with 17 bases in the middle. Germline V gene data show CDR1 as SGHRS and CDR2 as YFSETQ. The CDR3 loop is CASSSWQGKEYGYTF. In DNA form, the CDR3 reads TGCGCCAGCAGCTCCTGGCAGGGGAAAGAATATGGCTACACCTTC.

V and J are TRBV7-3 and TRBJ1-1; 11 bases agree with TRBD1. Per the germline V gene, CDR1 is SGHTA and CDR2 is FQGTGA. CDR3 length: 15 amino acids. V lost 6 bases to trimming and J lost 4 bases; unmatched junction nucleotides: 7. Written as DNA, the CDR3 is TGTGCCAGCAGTAGGACAGGGGGCAGGATCACTGAAGCTTTCTTT. Protein product: CASSRTGGRITEAFF.